The 13 T cell receptor beta chains reported below all come from one sample, sequenced in a study of control samples from healthy donors and cancer patients. This table comes from immunoSEQ multiplex PCR, and its TCRdb copy is limited to in-frame clones, with some not included. The profile shows some 170,000 clones, roughly 95% of them singletons. Sequenced material: blood. These receptors were collected from a woman in her twenties or thirties in good health.

This rearrangement joins TRBV5-1 to TRBJ1-5, with D uncertain. V was shortened by 4 bases and J by 5 bases, with 10 bases between the two germline ends. The germline CDR1 and CDR2 sequences are SGHRS and YFSETQ. This CDR3 is built from 13 residues. DNA of the CDR3: TGCGCCAGCAGCCCGGGAGACGATCAGCCCCAGCATTTT. This translates into CASSPGDDQPQHF.

The chain uses TRBV12-3 or TRBV12-4 and TRBJ2-5; no definite D call. The length of the CDR3 is 12 residues. V lost 11 bases and J 5 bases, leaving 15 bases between the germline ends. The CDR3 DNA reads as TGTGCCTCCAGCCCCCTGGGGGAGACCCAGTACTTC. Protein sequence: CASSPLGETQYF.

V gene TRBV5-1 combines with J gene TRBJ1-1; 8 bases map to TRBD1. The V and J ends lost 0 bases and 2 bases, in that order; junction bases with no gene match: 6. There are 16 residues in the CDR3. CDR1 and CDR2 from the germline V gene are SGHRS and YFSETQ. CDR3 sequence reads: CASSLGQGAINTEAFF. Here the CDR3 DNA reads TGCGCCAGCAGCTTGGGCCAGGGGGCGATTAACACTGAAGCTTTCTTT.

J is TRBJ2-1 and V is TRBV10-1; 9 bases are shared with TRBD1. The V gene end was trimmed by 4 bases and the J gene end by 8 bases; junction bases not matched to a gene: 6. The CDR3 covers 14 residues. In germline, CDR1 is WNHNN, CDR2 SYGVQD (reference sequence). CDR3 in amino acids: CASSVSGTGYEQFF. Written as DNA, the CDR3 is TGCGCCAGCAGTGTCTCCGGGACAGGGTATGAGCAGTTCTTC.

The J gene is TRBJ2-1, the V gene TRBV5-5; D is unresolved. CDR3 length: 17 amino acids. V was pared by 5 bases and J by 0 bases, with 18 bases between. CDR1 and CDR2 (germline): SGHKS, YYEKEE (reference sequence). CDR3 sequence: CASSPVDGLGSYNEQFF. The CDR3 DNA sequence: TGTGCCAGCAGTCCAGTCGACGGCCTTGGCTCCTACAATGAGCAGTTCTTC.

The CDR3 here is CASSPGTGGLYGYTF. CDR3 DNA sequence: TGTGCCAGCTCACCTGGGACAGGGGGTCTCTATGGCTACACCTTC. The gene calls are TRBV18 and TRBJ1-2; 11 bases agree with TRBD1. The length of the CDR3 is 15 residues. The J segment lost 4 bases and the V segment lost 3 bases, leaving 4 bases of the junction unmatched. Germline V gene sequence: CDR1 KGHSH, CDR2 LQKENI.

The chain links TRBV4-1 to TRBJ1-1; D ambiguous. CDR3 size: 13 residues. Germline lookup yields CDR1 MGHRA and CDR2 YSYEKL. Trimming took off 4 bases at V and 4 bases at J, with 10 bases between the two ends. The CDR3 here is CASSREEGTEAFF. The CDR3 DNA reads TGCGCCAGCAGCCGAGAAGAGGGCACTGAAGCTTTCTTT.

The J gene is TRBJ2-3, the V gene TRBV14; D possibly corresponds to TRBD1 (6 bases). Germline CDR1 SGHDN, CDR2 FVKESK. The CDR3 runs 15 residues. V lost 1 base to trimming and J lost 0 bases, with 8 bases between them. CDR3 residues: CASSQGQGSTDTQYF. As DNA, the CDR3 is TGTGCCAGCAGCCAAGGGCAGGGGAGCACAGATACGCAGTATTTT.

V usage is TRBV9 and J usage is TRBJ2-1, with TRBD2 matching 8 bases. V trimming: 4 bases; J trimming: 7 bases; junction bases outside the gene matches: 10. CDR1 and CDR2 (germline): SGDLS, YYNGEE. CDR3 length equals 15 residues. This CDR3 is CASSRTGGPQNEQFF. The CDR3 coding sequence is TGTGCCAGCAGCCGGACGGGAGGGCCCCAAAATGAGCAGTTCTTC.

The V and J genes are TRBV9 and TRBJ2-3, with 10 bases lining up with TRBD2. The CDR3 length is 17 residues. Germline V gene sequence: CDR1 SGDLS, CDR2 YYNGEE. V shed 0 bases and J 3 bases; nucleotides not matched to a gene: 7. CDR3 DNA: TGTGCCAGCAGCGTAGGGGCTAGCGGGGGAGGAACAGATACGCAGTATTTT. It is translated as CASSVGASGGGTDTQYF.

This clone was counted once. The V call is TRBV28, the J call TRBJ1-5; no reliable D call. V lost 3 bases and J lost 4, with 13 bases in between. The CDR3 totals 15 residues. The germline V gene has CDR1 MDHEN and CDR2 SYDVKM. This CDR3 reads CASSFSRRPNQPQHF. CDR3 DNA sequence: TGTGCCAGCAGTTTTAGCCGCCGTCCTAATCAGCCCCAGCATTTT.

This chain uses TRBV6-5 with TRBJ2-7; unclear D gene. Germline CDR1 and CDR2: MNHEY and SVGAGI. Trimming stripped 5 bases from V and 5 bases from J, with 7 bases between. This CDR3 contains 11 residues. CDR3 sequence (DNA): TGTGCCAGCAGTCTACGGGACGAGCAGTACTTC. This encodes CASSLRDEQYF.

The CDR3, as DNA: TGTGCCAGCAGTTACGATGGAGGGGGCTATGAAAAACTGTTTTTT. As protein: CASSYDGGGYEKLFF. V is TRBV6-6 and J is TRBJ1-4; TRBD1 matches at 7 bases. Trimming cost V 2 bases and J 6 bases; bases outside gene matches: 6. CDR1 is MNHNY and CDR2 is SVGAGI in the germline V gene (reference sequence). The CDR3 spans 15 residues.